The clone carrying this T cell receptor (beta chain) was observed a few times. These data originate in a study of T cells after yellow fever vaccination. V was shortened by 7 bases and J by 0 bases, with 6 bases between the two germline ends. The germline V gene encodes CDR1 SNHLY and CDR2 FYNNEI. This CDR3 has 12 amino acids. TCRdb independently ran MiXCR on the 5' RACE reads; one entry per CDR3 protein. Of around 350,000 distinct CDR3 sequences listed, around 10% are singletons. The sequencing here drew on PBMCs, taken on the day of the first yellow fever vaccination. V usage is TRBV2 and J usage is TRBJ2-5, with D perhaps matching TRBD2 (5 bases). The clonotype comes from a man between 18 and 35 years old who received the YFV17D yellow fever vaccine. The CDR3 here is CASNGDQETQYF. The CDR3 coding sequence is TGTGCCAGCAACGGGGACCAAGAGACCCAGTACTTC.